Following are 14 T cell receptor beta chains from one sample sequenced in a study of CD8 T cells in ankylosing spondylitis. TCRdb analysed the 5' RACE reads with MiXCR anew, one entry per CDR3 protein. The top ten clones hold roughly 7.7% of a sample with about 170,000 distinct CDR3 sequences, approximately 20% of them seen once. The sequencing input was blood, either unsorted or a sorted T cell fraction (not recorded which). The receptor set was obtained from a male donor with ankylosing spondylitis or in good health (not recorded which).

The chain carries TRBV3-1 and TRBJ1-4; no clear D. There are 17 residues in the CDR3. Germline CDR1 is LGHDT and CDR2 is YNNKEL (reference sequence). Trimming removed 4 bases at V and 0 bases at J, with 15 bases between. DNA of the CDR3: TGTGCCAGCAGCCGCTTCCCTTCCGCTGCAACTAATGAAAAACTGTTTTTT. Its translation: CASSRFPSAATNEKLFF.

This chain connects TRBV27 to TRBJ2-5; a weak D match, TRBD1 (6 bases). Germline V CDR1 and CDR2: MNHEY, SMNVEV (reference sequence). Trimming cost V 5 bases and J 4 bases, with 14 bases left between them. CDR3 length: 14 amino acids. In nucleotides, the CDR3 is TGTGCCAGCAGTACCCGGACAGTGGGAGAGACCCAGTACTTC. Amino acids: CASSTRTVGETQYF.

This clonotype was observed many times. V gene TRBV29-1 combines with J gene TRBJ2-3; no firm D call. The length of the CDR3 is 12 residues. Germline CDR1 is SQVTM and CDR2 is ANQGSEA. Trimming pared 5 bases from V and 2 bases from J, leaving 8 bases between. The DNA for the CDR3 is TGCAGCGTTCGGGCGGCCACAGATACGCAGTATTTT. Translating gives CSVRAATDTQYF.

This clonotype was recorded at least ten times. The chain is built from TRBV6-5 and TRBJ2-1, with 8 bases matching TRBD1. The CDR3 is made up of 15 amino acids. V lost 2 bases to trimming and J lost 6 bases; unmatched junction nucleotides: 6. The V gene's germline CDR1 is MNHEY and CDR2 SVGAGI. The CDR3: CASSYEAGQGNEQFF. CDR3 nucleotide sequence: TGTGCCAGCAGTTACGAAGCTGGACAGGGCAATGAGCAGTTCTTC.

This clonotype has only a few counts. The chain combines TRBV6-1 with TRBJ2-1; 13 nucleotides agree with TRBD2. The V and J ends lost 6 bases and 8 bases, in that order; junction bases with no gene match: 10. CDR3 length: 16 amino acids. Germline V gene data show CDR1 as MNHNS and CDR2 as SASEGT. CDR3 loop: CASRDPTSGGSDEQFF. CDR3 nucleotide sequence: TGTGCCAGCAGGGACCCGACTAGCGGGGGGAGTGATGAGCAGTTCTTC.

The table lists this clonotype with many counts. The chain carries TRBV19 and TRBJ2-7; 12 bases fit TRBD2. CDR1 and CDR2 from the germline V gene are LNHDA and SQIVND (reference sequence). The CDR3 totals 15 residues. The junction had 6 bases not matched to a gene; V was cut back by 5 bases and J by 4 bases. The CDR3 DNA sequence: TGTGCCAGTAGTCCAAGGGGGACTAGCGGGTACGAGCAGTACTTC. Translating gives CASSPRGTSGYEQYF.

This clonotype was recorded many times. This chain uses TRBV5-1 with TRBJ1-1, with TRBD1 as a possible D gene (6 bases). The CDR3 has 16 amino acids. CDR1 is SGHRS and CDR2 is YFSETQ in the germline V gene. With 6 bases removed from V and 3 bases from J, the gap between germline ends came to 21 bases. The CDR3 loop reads CASISGAGETDTEAFF. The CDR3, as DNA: TGCGCCAGCATCTCAGGTGCAGGGGAGACCGACACTGAAGCTTTCTTT.

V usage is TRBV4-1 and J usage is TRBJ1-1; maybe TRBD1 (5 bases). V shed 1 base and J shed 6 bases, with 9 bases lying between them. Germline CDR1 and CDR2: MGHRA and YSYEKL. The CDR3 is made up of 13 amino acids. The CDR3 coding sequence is TGCGCCAGCAGCCAAGTCGCGGGGGCTGAAGCTTTCTTT. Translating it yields CASSQVAGAEAFF.

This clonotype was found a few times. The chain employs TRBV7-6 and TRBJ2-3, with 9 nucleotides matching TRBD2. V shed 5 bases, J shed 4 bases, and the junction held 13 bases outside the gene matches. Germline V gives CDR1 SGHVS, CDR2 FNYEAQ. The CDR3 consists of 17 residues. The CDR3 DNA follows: TGTGCCAGCAGCCGGGGTGGCGGGAGGGCCTTATCAGATACGCAGTATTTT. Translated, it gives CASSRGGGRALSDTQYF.

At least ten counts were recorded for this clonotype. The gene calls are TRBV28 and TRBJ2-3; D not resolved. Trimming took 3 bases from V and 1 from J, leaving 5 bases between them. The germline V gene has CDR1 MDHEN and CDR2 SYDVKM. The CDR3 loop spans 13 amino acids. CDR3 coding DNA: TGTGCCAGCAGTTTCCCAGGCACAGATACGCAGTATTTT. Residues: CASSFPGTDTQYF. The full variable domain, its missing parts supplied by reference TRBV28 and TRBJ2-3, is DVKVTQSSRYLVKRTGEKVFLECVQDMDHENMFWYRQDPGLGLRLIYFSYDVKMKEKGDIPEGYSVSREKKERFSLILESASTNQTSMYLCASSFPGTDTQYFGPGTRLTVL.

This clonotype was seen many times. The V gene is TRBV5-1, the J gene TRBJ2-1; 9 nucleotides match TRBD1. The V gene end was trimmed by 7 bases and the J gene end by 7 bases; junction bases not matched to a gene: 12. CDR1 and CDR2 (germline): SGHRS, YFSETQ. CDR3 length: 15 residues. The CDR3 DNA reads TGCGCCAGCGAAAACGCCGGGACAGGGATGAATGAGCAGTTCTTC. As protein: CASENAGTGMNEQFF.

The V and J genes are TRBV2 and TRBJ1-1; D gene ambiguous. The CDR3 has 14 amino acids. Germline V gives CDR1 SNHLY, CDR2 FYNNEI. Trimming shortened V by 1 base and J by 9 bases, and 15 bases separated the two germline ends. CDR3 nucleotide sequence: TGTGCCAGCAGTGAAGAGGGAAGGTTTTCTAAAGCTTTCTTT. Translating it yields CASSEEGRFSKAFF.

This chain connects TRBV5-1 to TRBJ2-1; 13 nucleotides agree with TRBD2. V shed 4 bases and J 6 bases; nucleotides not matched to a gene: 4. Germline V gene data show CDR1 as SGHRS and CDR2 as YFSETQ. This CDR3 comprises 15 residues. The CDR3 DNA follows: TGCGCCAGCAGCCGAGGGACTAGCGGGACCAATGAGCAGTTCTTC. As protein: CASSRGTSGTNEQFF.

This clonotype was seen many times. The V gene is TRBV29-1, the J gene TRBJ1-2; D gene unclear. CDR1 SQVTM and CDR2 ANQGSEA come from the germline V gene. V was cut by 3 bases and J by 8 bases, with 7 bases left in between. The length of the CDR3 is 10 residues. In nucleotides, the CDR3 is TGCAGCGTTGAGAGTGACGGCTACACCTTC. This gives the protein CSVESDGYTF.